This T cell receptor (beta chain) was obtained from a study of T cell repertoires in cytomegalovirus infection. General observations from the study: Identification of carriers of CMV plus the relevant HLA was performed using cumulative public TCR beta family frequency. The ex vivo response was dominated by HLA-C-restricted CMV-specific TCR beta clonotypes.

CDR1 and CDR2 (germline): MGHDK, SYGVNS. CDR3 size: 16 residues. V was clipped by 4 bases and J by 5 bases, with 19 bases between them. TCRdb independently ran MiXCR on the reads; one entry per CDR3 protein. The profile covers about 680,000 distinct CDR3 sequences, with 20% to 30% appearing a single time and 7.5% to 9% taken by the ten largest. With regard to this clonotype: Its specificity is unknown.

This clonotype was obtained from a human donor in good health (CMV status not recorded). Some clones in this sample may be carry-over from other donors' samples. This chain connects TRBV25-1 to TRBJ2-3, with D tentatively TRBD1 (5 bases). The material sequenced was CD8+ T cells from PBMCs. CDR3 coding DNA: TGTGCCAGCAGTGGGCCCCCGTGGACAAATCAAGATACGCAGTATTTT. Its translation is CASSGPPWTNQDTQYF.